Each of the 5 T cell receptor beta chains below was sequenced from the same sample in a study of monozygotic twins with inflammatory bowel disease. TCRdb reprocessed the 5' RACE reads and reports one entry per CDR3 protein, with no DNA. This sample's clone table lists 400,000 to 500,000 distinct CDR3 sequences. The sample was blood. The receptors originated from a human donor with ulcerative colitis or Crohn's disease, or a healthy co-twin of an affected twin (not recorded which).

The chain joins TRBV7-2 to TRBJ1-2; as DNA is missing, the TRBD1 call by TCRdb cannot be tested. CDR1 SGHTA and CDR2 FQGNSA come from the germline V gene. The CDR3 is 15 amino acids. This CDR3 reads CASSSSGGQVYGYTF.

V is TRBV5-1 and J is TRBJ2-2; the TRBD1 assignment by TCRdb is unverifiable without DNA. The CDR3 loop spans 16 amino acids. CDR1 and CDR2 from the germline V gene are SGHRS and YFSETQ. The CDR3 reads CASSLEGGSITGELFF.

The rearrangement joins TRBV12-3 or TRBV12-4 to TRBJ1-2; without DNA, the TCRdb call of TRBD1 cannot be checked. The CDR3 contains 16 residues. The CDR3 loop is CASTHTPRSRIDGYTF.

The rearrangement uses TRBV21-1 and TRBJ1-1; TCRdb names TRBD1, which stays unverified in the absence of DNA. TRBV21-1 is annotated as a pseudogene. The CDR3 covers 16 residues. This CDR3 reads CASSKGVPRTNTEAFF.

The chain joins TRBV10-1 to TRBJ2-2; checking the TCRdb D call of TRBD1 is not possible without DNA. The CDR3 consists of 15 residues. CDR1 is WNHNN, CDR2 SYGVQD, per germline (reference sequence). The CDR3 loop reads CASSGGQGFTGELFF.